These T cell receptor beta chains were read from a single sample in a study of shared clonotypes between healthy human individuals. Produced via immunoSEQ multiplex PCR; TCRdb's table is partial and in-frame only. The data contain approximately 500,000 clones, over 75% of them singletons. Sequencing was done on a sample of PBMCs. The receptors shown here come from a woman in her forties in good health. Some clones in this sample may be carry-over from other donors' samples. Both conserved end residues are part of each CDR3. D genes are given only for firm matches. Clone sizes are given selectively: once, few, many, or a class where the clone is expanded.

- - TRBJ2-3 TRBV7-3 CASSRHNRHGADSFTDTQYF TGTGCCAGCAGCCGCCACAACCGACACGGGGCAGATAGTTTCACAGATACGCAGTATTTT
- TRBD1 TRBJ1-2 TRBV6-4 CASSDSIGPRGRYGYTF TGTGCCAGCAGTGACTCGATAGGTCCCAGGGGGCGGTACGGCTACACCTTC
many TRBD2 TRBJ2-1 TRBV7-2 CASSLFPTLAGGNEQFF TGTGCCAGCAGCTTATTCCCCACACTAGCGGGAGGCAATGAGCAGTTCTTC
- - TRBJ1-2 TRBV30 CAWSVLTGRDGYTF TGTGCCTGGAGTGTACTAACGGGAAGAGATGGCTACACCTTC
- TRBD1 TRBJ1-1 TRBV7-9 CASSFRTGEPKAFF TGTGCCAGCAGCTTCAGGACAGGGGAACCGAAAGCTTTCTTT
- - TRBJ2-2 TRBV5-1 CASSPAGQGANTGELFF TGCGCCAGCAGCCCCGCGGGGCAGGGGGCGAACACCGGGGAGCTGTTTTTT
few - TRBJ2-5 TRBV11-2 CASSQLGGRETQYF TGTGCCAGCAGCCAGCTTGGGGGGCGTGAGACCCAGTACTTC
- - TRBJ2-7 TRBV5-6 CASSLGGWGSSYEQYF TGTGCCAGCAGCTTGGGAGGGTGGGGTAGCTCCTACGAGCAGTACTTC
many - TRBJ1-2 TRBV6-1 CASMRQLGYGYTF TGTGCCAGCATGAGACAGCTTGGCTATGGCTACACCTTC
- - TRBJ2-5 TRBV29-1 CSVEEHDQETQYF TGCAGCGTTGAAGAACATGACCAAGAGACCCAGTACTTC
- TRBD2 TRBJ2-1 TRBV18 CASSPTSGRGGYNEQFF TGTGCCAGCTCACCGACTAGCGGGAGGGGTGGCTACAATGAGCAGTTCTTC
- - TRBJ2-1 TRBV19 CASSIGLVGYEQFF TGTGCCAGTAGTATCGGGCTAGTGGGCTATGAGCAGTTCTTC
- - TRBJ2-3 TRBV28 CASSFVTGTGTDTQYF TGTGCCAGCAGTTTTGTCACCGGGACGGGCACAGATACGCAGTATTTT
- TRBD1 TRBJ1-1 TRBV5-1 CASSVAGGNGNTEAFF TGCGCCAGCTCTGTGGCAGGGGGCAATGGGAACACTGAAGCTTTCTTT
- - TRBJ2-7 TRBV9 CASSHSGAPYEQYF TGTGCCAGCAGCCATAGCGGAGCCCCCTACGAGCAGTACTTC
few TRBD1 TRBJ1-2 TRBV2 CASSEDTGASNYGYTF TGTGCCAGCAGTGAAGACACAGGGGCCTCTAACTATGGCTACACCTTC
- TRBD2 TRBJ2-5 TRBV7-9 CASSHGLAAQETQYF TGTGCCAGCAGCCATGGACTAGCGGCACAAGAGACCCAGTACTTC
- TRBD1 TRBJ2-7 TRBV7-2 CASSIFKTGTGVYEQYF TGTGCCAGCAGCATATTCAAAACCGGGACAGGGGTCTACGAGCAGTACTTC
- - TRBJ2-5 TRBV5-1 CASSIPVTESGQETQYF TGCGCCAGCAGCATACCGGTGACGGAGTCGGGGCAAGAGACCCAGTACTTC
- TRBD2 TRBJ2-3 TRBV28 CASSLAGVTTDTQYF TGTGCCAGCAGTTTAGCGGGAGTGACCACAGATACGCAGTATTTT